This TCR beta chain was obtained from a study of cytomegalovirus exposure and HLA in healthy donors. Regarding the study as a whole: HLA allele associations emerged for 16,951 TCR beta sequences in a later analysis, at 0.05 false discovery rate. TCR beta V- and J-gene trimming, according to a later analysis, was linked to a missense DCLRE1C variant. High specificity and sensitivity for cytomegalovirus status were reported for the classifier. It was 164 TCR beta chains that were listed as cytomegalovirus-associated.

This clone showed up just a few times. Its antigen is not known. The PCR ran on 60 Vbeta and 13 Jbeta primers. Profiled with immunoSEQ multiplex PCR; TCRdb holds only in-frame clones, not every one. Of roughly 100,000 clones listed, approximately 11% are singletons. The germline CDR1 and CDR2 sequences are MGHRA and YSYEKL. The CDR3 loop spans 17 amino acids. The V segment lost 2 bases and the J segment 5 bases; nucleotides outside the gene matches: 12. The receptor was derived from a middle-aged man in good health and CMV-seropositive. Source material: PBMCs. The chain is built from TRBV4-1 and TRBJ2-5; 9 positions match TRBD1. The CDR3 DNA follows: TGCGCCAGCAGCCAATTCCCCCCAACAGGGGGCGGGGAGACCCAGTACTTC. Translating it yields CASSQFPPTGGGETQYF.